These 23 T cell receptor beta chains came from one sample sequenced in a study of CD8+ T cells in alopecia areata. Extracted from the samples, RNA was reverse transcribed into cDNA to serve as the sequencing template. Sequencing used immunoSEQ multiplex PCR; TCRdb keeps in-frame clones, though not all of them. The sample has 150,000 to 200,000 clones; 55% are singletons. The specimen was CD4+ T cells sorted from blood. Receptors were obtained from a human donor in good health.

This chain uses TRBV15 with TRBJ2-3, with 9 bases identical to TRBD1. From germline, CDR1 is LNHNV and CDR2 YYDKDF (reference sequence). Germline trimming cut 4 bases from V and 5 bases from J; bases unmatched to any gene: 7. The CDR3 covers 15 residues. The CDR3 protein is CATSKRSTGGDTQYF. In DNA, the CDR3 is TGTGCCACCAGCAAGAGGTCGACAGGGGGAGATACGCAGTATTTT.

J is TRBJ2-7 and V is TRBV7-2; TRBD2 matches 8 bases. The junction had 9 bases not matched to a gene; V was cut back by 4 bases and J by 7 bases. The CDR3 spans 14 residues. The germline gives CDR1 SGHTA, CDR2 FQGNSA. The CDR3 DNA sequence: TGTGCCAGCAGCTCCGGGACTAGAGTGGGGGAGCAGTACTTC. Amino acids: CASSSGTRVGEQYF.

The rearrangement uses TRBV29-1 and TRBJ2-5; 7 bases align to TRBD1. The junction had 5 bases not matched to a gene; V was cut back by 0 bases and J by 4 bases. The CDR3 has 14 residues. The germline gives CDR1 SQVTM, CDR2 ANQGSEA. In nucleotides, the CDR3 is TGCAGCGTTGAAGACGACAGGGTAGGAGAGACCCAGTACTTC. It codes for CSVEDDRVGETQYF. Based on the CDR3 plus reference TRBV29-1 and TRBJ2-5, the full variable domain is SAVISQKPSRDICQRGTSLTIQCQVDSQVTMMFWYRQQPGQSLTLIATANQGSEATYESGFVIDKFPISRPNLTFSTLTVSNMSPEDSSIYLCSVEDDRVGETQYFGPGTRLLVL.

This clone has a handful of counts. The chain joins TRBV7-9 to TRBJ2-1; TRBD2 agrees at 10 bases. CDR1 SEHNR and CDR2 FQNEAQ come from the germline V gene (reference sequence). CDR3 length: 15 amino acids. The V gene end was trimmed by 6 bases and the J gene end by 5 bases; junction bases not matched to a gene: 7. CDR3 sequence: CASRALAGDNNEQFF. In DNA form, the CDR3 reads TGTGCCAGCAGGGCTCTAGCGGGGGACAACAATGAGCAGTTCTTC.

The chain employs TRBV6-5 and TRBJ2-7; TRBD1 or TRBD2 may be the D gene (5 bases each). The V gene's germline CDR1 is MNHEY and CDR2 SVGAGI. Trimming pared 4 bases from V and 7 bases from J, leaving 11 bases between. This CDR3 region has 12 residues. This CDR3 reads CASSSPGREQYF. In DNA, the CDR3 is TGTGCCAGCAGTTCCCCAGGGAGAGAGCAGTACTTC.

Many counts were recorded for this clone. The chain employs TRBV10-2 and TRBJ1-4; D ambiguous. V dropped 11 bases and J dropped 8 bases, with 12 bases sitting between them. Looked up from germline, CDR1 is WSHSY and CDR2 is SAAADI. The CDR3 extends over 11 amino acids. The CDR3 protein is CAPGRGEKLFF. The CDR3 DNA reads as TGCGCCCCGGGCCGGGGAGAAAAACTGTTTTTT.

The chain recombines TRBV5-4 with TRBJ2-1; 8 bases align to TRBD2. With V trimmed by 5 bases and J by 5 bases, 9 bases remained unmatched. Germline lookup yields CDR1 SGHNT and CDR2 YYREEE (reference sequence). The CDR3 is made up of 15 amino acids. The CDR3 protein is CASRIFGRADNEQFF. CDR3 in DNA: TGTGCCAGCAGGATCTTCGGGAGGGCCGACAATGAGCAGTTCTTC.

The rearrangement joins TRBV12-5 to TRBJ1-5; 9 bases are a match to TRBD1. CDR1 is LGHNT and CDR2 is FRNRAP in the germline V gene. With 7 bases clipped from V and 2 bases from J, the junction kept 3 bases outside the gene matches. The length of the CDR3 is 14 residues. CDR3: CASEGDRGNQPQHF. The CDR3, as DNA: TGTGCTAGTGAAGGGGACAGGGGCAATCAGCCCCAGCATTTT.

V usage is TRBV27 and J usage is TRBJ2-6, with 10 bases fitting TRBD1. CDR1 is MNHEY and CDR2 is SMNVEV in the germline V gene (reference sequence). There are 18 residues in the CDR3. Trimming took 3 bases from V and 3 from J; bases not matched to a gene: 8. The chain's CDR3 is CASSFYGTGVNGANVLTF. The CDR3 DNA reads TGTGCCAGCAGTTTTTACGGGACAGGGGTAAATGGGGCCAACGTCCTGACTTTC. Using reference TRBV27 and TRBJ2-6 for the parts outside the CDR3, the full variable domain is EAQVTQNPRYLITVTGKKLTVTCSQNMNHEYMSWYRQDPGLGLRQIYYSMNVEVTDKGDVPEGYKVSRKEKRNFPLILESPSPNQTSLYFCASSFYGTGVNGANVLTFGAGSRLTVL.

The chain's CDR3 is CALVRDTGGKLFF. The CDR3 DNA reads TGTGCCTTGGTCCGGGACACCGGGGGAAAACTGTTTTTT. V gene TRBV30 combines with J gene TRBJ1-4, with D perhaps matching TRBD1 (6 bases). Per the germline V gene, CDR1 is GTSNPN and CDR2 is SVGIG (reference sequence). The V gene lost 7 bases and the J gene lost 10 bases, with 19 bases spanning the gap. CDR3 length: 13 residues.

The genes are TRBV14 and TRBJ1-4; D not certain. Germline lookup yields CDR1 SGHDN and CDR2 FVKESK. The CDR3 has 13 amino acids. V was shortened by 1 base and J by 12 bases, with 12 bases between the two germline ends. The CDR3 DNA is TGTGCCAGCAGCCAAGTTTCTCTGGGAGAACTGTTTTTT. Translating it yields CASSQVSLGELFF. The full variable domain, its missing parts supplied by reference TRBV14 and TRBJ1-4, is EAGVTQFPSHSVIEKGQTVTLRCDPISGHDNLYWYRRVMGKEIKFLLHFVKESKQDESGMPNNRFLAERTGGTYSTLKVQPAELEDSGVYFCASSQVSLGELFFGSGTQLSVL.

This chain connects TRBV6-1 to TRBJ2-4; a weak D match, TRBD2 (5 bases). The CDR3 has 11 amino acids. V was clipped by 8 bases and J by 6 bases, with 8 bases between them. Per the germline V gene, CDR1 is MNHNS and CDR2 is SASEGT. The CDR3 loop reads CASGESNIQYF. CDR3 coding DNA: TGTGCCAGCGGGGAGTCAAACATTCAGTACTTC.

CDR3 sequence: CSVVPTGNQPQHF. The CDR3 nucleotides read TGCAGCGTTGTACCCACAGGCAATCAGCCCCAGCATTTT. The chain links TRBV29-1 to TRBJ1-5; D unclear. Germline CDR1 is SQVTM and CDR2 is ANQGSEA. The V gene lost 4 bases and the J gene lost 2 bases, with 9 bases spanning the gap. The CDR3 contains 13 residues.

Only a few counts were recorded for this clone. V gene TRBV29-1 combines with J gene TRBJ1-1, with D perhaps TRBD1 (6 bases). This CDR3 spans 17 amino acids. V lost 6 bases to trimming and J lost 3 bases, with 26 bases between them. The germline V gene has CDR1 SQVTM and CDR2 ANQGSEA. CDR3 loop: CSVGRGAVSTTDTEAFF. DNA for the CDR3: TGCAGCGTCGGCCGGGGGGCCGTCTCAACTACGGACACTGAAGCTTTCTTT.

In this sample, this clone turned up a few times. The CDR3 is CASSTGQGAGEQFF. The CDR3 region has the DNA TGTGCCAGTAGTACCGGACAGGGGGCGGGTGAGCAGTTCTTC. The chain uses TRBV19 and TRBJ2-1, with 11 nucleotides matching TRBD1. The CDR3 sequence is 14 residues long. The V and J ends lost 4 bases and 9 bases, in that order; junction bases with no gene match: 5. CDR1 is LNHDA, CDR2 SQIVND, per germline (reference sequence).

This chain uses TRBV9 with TRBJ2-5; unclear D gene. The germline CDR1 and CDR2 sequences are SGDLS and YYNGEE. V lost 0 bases and J 1 base, leaving 4 bases between the germline ends. The CDR3 runs 13 residues. This chain's CDR3 is CASSVAPQETQYF. CDR3 DNA sequence: TGTGCCAGCAGCGTAGCGCCCCAAGAGACCCAGTACTTC.

This sequence joins TRBV29-1 and TRBJ2-3, with 8 bases aligning to TRBD1. The germline V gene has CDR1 SQVTM and CDR2 ANQGSEA. V gave up 7 bases and J gave up 0 bases; unmatched junction bases: 6. The CDR3 totals 14 residues. CDR3 amino acids: CSAYRGTSTDTQYF. DNA for the CDR3: TGCAGCGCTTACAGGGGGACTAGCACAGATACGCAGTATTTT.

This sequence joins TRBV23-1 and TRBJ2-1; weak D call: TRBD2 (5 bases). TRBV23-1 is labeled an ORF, and its function is uncertain. CDR3 length equals 15 residues. V gave up 0 bases and J gave up 8 bases, with 14 bases separating them. CDR3 in DNA: TGCGCCAGCAGTCAATCTCCCCCTAGCCGCCATGAGCAGTTCTTC. This gives the protein CASSQSPPSRHEQFF.

This chain joins TRBV9 and TRBJ2-3, with D uncertain. The CDR3 totals 15 residues. Germline lookup yields CDR1 SGDLS and CDR2 YYNGEE. V lost 0 bases to trimming and J lost 0 bases, with 8 bases between them. The CDR3: CASSVDERSTDTQYF. The CDR3 bases are TGTGCCAGCAGCGTAGACGAGCGTAGCACAGATACGCAGTATTTT.

The J gene is TRBJ2-5, the V gene TRBV29-1; D remains unclear. Germline V gene lookup returns CDR1 SQVTM and CDR2 ANQGSEA. This CDR3 contains 13 residues. With 3 bases removed from V and 2 bases from J, the gap between germline ends came to 10 bases. Here the CDR3 DNA reads TGCAGCGTTGAGGGTCAGGTACAAGAGACCCAGTACTTC. It is translated as CSVEGQVQETQYF. Full variable domain (missing parts from reference TRBV29-1 and TRBJ2-5): SAVISQKPSRDICQRGTSLTIQCQVDSQVTMMFWYRQQPGQSLTLIATANQGSEATYESGFVIDKFPISRPNLTFSTLTVSNMSPEDSSIYLCSVEGQVQETQYFGPGTRLLVL.

This clone was picked up one time. The rearrangement joins TRBV7-6 to TRBJ2-3; D is undetermined. CDR3 length: 13 residues. Germline-derived CDR1 and CDR2 are SGHVS and FNYEAQ. The ends were cut back, 1 base at V and 3 bases at J, with 5 bases in the middle. CDR3 region: CASSLGRTDTQYF. The CDR3 DNA is TGTGCCAGCAGCTTAGGTCGGACAGATACGCAGTATTTT.

The chain recombines TRBV25-1 with TRBJ2-4; 9 positions agree with TRBD2. The V segment lost 3 bases and the J segment 1 base; nucleotides outside the gene matches: 1. This CDR3 is built from 15 residues. CDR1 is MGHDK, CDR2 SYGVNS, per germline. The DNA of the CDR3 is TGTGCCAGCAGTGAGGCGGGAGGGGCCAAAAACATTCAGTACTTC. Translation gives CASSEAGGAKNIQYF.

The chain has TRBV6-5 and TRBJ2-1; perhaps D is TRBD1 or TRBD2 (6 bases each). Trimming left V 6 bases short and J 7 bases short, with 16 bases between. This CDR3 has 14 amino acids. Per germline, CDR1 MNHEY and CDR2 SVGAGI. The CDR3 region is CASRTTGRWNEQFF. CDR3 DNA sequence: TGTGCCAGCAGGACCACAGGGAGGTGGAATGAGCAGTTCTTC.